The present T cell receptor beta chain was sequenced within a study of control samples from healthy donors and cancer patients. V lost 5 bases to trimming and J lost 2 bases, with 18 bases between them. This CDR3 contains 15 residues. In germline, CDR1 is SQVTM, CDR2 ANQGSEA. TCRdb keeps only in-frame clones here, not all; method: immunoSEQ multiplex PCR. The data contain about 92,000 clones, roughly four fifths of them seen just once; the ten biggest clones take up approximately 9.8%. Sequencing used blood. The chain joins TRBV29-1 to TRBJ1-1; D gene unclear. This clonotype originated in a woman aged 55-70 years in good health. The CDR3 DNA is TGCAGCGTTAACTTAAACAGTTGGTCTAACACTGAAGCTTTCTTT. This encodes CSVNLNSWSNTEAFF.